In its sample, the clone carrying this T cell receptor (beta chain) was seen many times. Its antigen remains unknown. TCR alpha and beta CDR3 regions were amplified from RNA using iRepertoire nested multiplex PCR. TCRdb re-called the multiplex PCR reads through MiXCR, storing one row per CDR3 protein. The data hold about 200,000 distinct CDR3 sequences, with more than 30% observed a single time. The CDR3 loop spans 15 amino acids. V lost 0 bases to trimming and J lost 3 bases, with 9 bases between them. CDR1 is MGHRA, CDR2 YSYEKL, per germline. The sample comes from a study of glioma-infiltrating T cells. Study observations and caveats: Tissue and blood shared very few CDR3 sequences. Tissue-blood divergence was below expectation in non-neoplastic patients, above in gliomas.

This chain links TRBV4-1 with TRBJ1-3, with D possibly TRBD1 on 6 matching bases. Sample: glioma tissue, nonneoplastic brain tissue, or PBMCs (not recorded which). This clonotype was obtained from a human donor with low-grade glioma or glioblastoma, undergoing nonglioma brain surgery, or in good health (not recorded which). DNA for the CDR3: TGCGCCAGCAGCCAAGAATGGGGGCTTGGAAACACCATATATTTT. This translates into CASSQEWGLGNTIYF.